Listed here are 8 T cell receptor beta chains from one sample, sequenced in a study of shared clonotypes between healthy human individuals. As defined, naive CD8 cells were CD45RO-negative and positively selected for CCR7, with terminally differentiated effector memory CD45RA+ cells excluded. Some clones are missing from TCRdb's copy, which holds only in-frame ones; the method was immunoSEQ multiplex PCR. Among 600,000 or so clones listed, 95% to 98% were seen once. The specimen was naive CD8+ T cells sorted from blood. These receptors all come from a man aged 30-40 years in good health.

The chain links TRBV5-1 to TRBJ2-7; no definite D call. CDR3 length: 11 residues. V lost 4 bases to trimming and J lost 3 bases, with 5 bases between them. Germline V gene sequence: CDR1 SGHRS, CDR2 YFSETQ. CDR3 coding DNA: TGCGCCAGCAGCAACTACTACGAGCAGTACTTC. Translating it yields CASSNYYEQYF.

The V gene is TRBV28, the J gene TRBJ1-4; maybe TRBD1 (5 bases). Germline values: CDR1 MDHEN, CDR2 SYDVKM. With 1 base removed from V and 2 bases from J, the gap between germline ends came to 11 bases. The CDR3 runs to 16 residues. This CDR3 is CASSLFRWGTNEKLFF. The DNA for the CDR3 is TGTGCCAGCAGTTTATTCCGGTGGGGGACTAATGAAAAACTGTTTTTT.

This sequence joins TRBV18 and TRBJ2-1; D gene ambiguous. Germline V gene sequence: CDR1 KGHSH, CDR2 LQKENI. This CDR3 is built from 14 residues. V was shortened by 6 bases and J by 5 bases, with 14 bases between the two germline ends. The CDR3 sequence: CASSLSFPDNEQFF. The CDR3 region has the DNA TGTGCCAGCTCCCTCTCCTTTCCGGACAATGAGCAGTTCTTC.

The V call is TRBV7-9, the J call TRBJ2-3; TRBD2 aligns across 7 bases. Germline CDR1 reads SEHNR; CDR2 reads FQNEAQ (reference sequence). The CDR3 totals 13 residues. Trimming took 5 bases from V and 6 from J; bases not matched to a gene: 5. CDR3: CASSSTGRDTQYF. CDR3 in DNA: TGTGCCAGCAGCAGTACCGGGAGGGATACGCAGTATTTT.

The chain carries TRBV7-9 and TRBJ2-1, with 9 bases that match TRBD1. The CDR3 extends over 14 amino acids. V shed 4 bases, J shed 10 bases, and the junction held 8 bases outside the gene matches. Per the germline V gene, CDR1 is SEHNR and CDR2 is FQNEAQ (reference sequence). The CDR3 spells CASSWTGDIDEQFF. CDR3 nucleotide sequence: TGTGCCAGCAGCTGGACAGGGGATATCGACGAGCAGTTCTTC.

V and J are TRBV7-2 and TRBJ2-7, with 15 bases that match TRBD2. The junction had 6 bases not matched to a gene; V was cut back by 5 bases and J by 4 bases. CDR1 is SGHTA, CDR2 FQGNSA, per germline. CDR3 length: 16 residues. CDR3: CASSPGTSGGKYEQYF. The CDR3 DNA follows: TGTGCCAGCAGCCCCGGGACTAGCGGGGGGAAATACGAGCAGTACTTC.

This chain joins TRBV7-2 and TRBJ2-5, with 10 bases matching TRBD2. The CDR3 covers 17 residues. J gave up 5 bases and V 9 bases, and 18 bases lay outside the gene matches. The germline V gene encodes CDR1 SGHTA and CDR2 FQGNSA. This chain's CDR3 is CASAGPSGSLGGETQYF. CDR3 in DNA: TGTGCCAGTGCAGGCCCTAGCGGGAGCTTAGGAGGCGAGACCCAGTACTTC.

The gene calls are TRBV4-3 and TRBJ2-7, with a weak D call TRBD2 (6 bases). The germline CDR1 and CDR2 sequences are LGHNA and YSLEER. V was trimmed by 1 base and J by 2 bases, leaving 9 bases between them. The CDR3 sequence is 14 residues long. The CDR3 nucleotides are TGCGCCAGCAGCCAAGCGCGACTAGCCTACGAGCAGTACTTC. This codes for CASSQARLAYEQYF.